This T cell receptor (beta chain) was sequenced in a study of beta chain features in type 1 diabetes. The single heparinised draw taken from each donor contained around 100 mL of blood on average. Via CD45RO/CCR7/CD25/CD127/CD95/CD27, cells of the CD4+ naive, central memory, regulatory and stem cell-like memory subsets were sorted. cDNA synthesis used the whole RNA isolate, giving expressed TCRB sequences. Sequenced by immunoSEQ multiplex PCR; TCRdb stores in-frame clones only, minus some. The table has roughly 150,000 clones, 10% seen once. As to this clone: The target antigen is unknown.

The germline V and J ends were trimmed by 1 base and 3 bases, with 7 bases remaining between them. Per the germline V gene, CDR1 is GTSNPN and CDR2 is SVGIG (reference sequence). This CDR3 is built from 13 residues. Study conclusions and caveats: In type 1 diabetes patients, VDJ junctions had fewer insertions; deletions at these junctions were more frequent. Any role of HLA type in TCRB rearrangement remained unresolved here. Significant though moderate, a shortening of TCRB CDR3s appeared in all four CD4+ subsets of Type 1 diabetes patients.

The sample was central memory CD4+ T cells from blood. The chain is built from TRBV30 and TRBJ1-5; D ambiguous. The receptor comes from a man aged 25 to 45 with type 1 diabetes. In nucleotides, the CDR3 is TGTGCCTGGAGTGCCCAGGACAATCAGCCCCAGCATTTT. Translated, it gives CAWSAQDNQPQHF.